This T cell receptor (beta chain) was recorded in a study of blood T cell repertoires in COVID-19 (dated by TCRdb to the early 2020s). Study-wide context: Samples from collaborators originated in the United States, Italy and Spain and spanned both the acute and convalescent phases of COVID-19. HLA class I and class II types, where available, came from metadata supplied by the sample provider rather than from assay-based typing. The repertoires were made available in a free public database intended to serve as a resource for research on the immune response to SARS-CoV-2. The samples were drawn from the first 160 participants of the ongoing ImmuneRACE study and from more than 1,000 subjects provided by 6 global collaborators. Deeply sampled blood TCRbeta repertoires from subjects exposed to, actively infected with, or recovered from COVID-19 were included in the dataset. Sample metadata almost always included a de-identified subject ID, COVID-19 status, age in years and sex. The material from the prospective study consisted of cDNA or gDNA derived from T cells, B-cell-depleted T cells, or PBMCs.

Each collaborating institution followed its own protocols to collect whole blood in K2EDTA tubes. For TCRbeta analysis, collaborators shipped samples as frozen whole blood, isolated PBMCs, or DNA extracted from either of those sample types. TCRbeta CDR3 regions were amplified from genomic DNA by means of the immunoSEQ Assay, a bias-controlled multiplex PCR. Per the original workflow: Within the assay, amplification of reference gene primers was used to estimate how many nucleated cells each sample contained. To quantify the absolute abundance of each unique TCRbeta CDR3 rearrangement, sequence reads were collapsed and filtered. For each sample, productive Simpson clonality was calculated as the square root of Simpson's diversity index across productive rearrangements. Held by TCRdb, this immuneACCESS table contains in-frame sequences only and omits some clones. Under half of the omission traces to an unresolved V gene where checked; the cause of the rest is unknown. V and J calls and clone size come straight from that table; D and trimming were deduced from the DNA. The sample table lists about 150,000 clones, 75% to 95% of them with a count of one. The top ten hold 0.5% to 0.55% of the sample.

V loses 5 bases of germline sequence and J loses 5 bases, and the interval between the two ends is 13 bases. The CDR3 holds 14 amino acids from the cysteine to the phenylalanine. Left in the record is the CDR3 DNA by itself, 42 bases read in frame from the first base. In the germline V gene (reference sequence), CDR1 corresponds to MNHEY and CDR2 to SMNVEV. On this clone itself: Its antigen target is currently unknown. No much larger clone is present one base from it, and per-base qualities are unavailable.

The investigation overall reported the following: The amount of clinical and demographic metadata varied by source and participant and was provided uncurated.

Recombination connected TRBV27 to TRBJ2-1; 5 matching bases give a weak D call of TRBD2. This sequence was found in a man aged 45-65 years with acute or convalescent COVID-19. The sequenced material came from peripheral blood. The nucleotide sequence is given as TGTGCCAGCAGTCCCGGTCCGGGAAACAATGAGCAGTTCTTC. This codes for CASSPGPGNNEQFF.